This entry concerns a single TCR beta chain. The sample comes from a study of blood T cell repertoires in COVID-19. Study in general: Samples taken during acute and convalescent COVID-19 were collected in the United States, Italy and Spain.

Some clones are missing from TCRdb's copy, which holds only in-frame ones; the method was immunoSEQ multiplex PCR. The sample shows about 270,000 clones, roughly 86% of them seen only once. The CDR3 is 14 residues long. Per the germline V gene, CDR1 is SGHAT and CDR2 is FQNNGV. V dropped 0 bases and J dropped 4 bases, with 9 bases sitting between them. The sequence was collected from a woman in her fifties or sixties who had recovered from COVID-19. Material: peripheral blood. V and J are TRBV11-2 and TRBJ1-2; D possibly corresponds to TRBD1 (5 bases). CDR3 nucleotides: TGTGCCAGCAGCTTAGATCAGGGAACCTATGGCTACACCTTC. Encoded protein: CASSLDQGTYGYTF.